The entry below gives a single T cell receptor (beta chain) sequence along with its context. This specimen comes from a study of blood T cell repertoires in COVID-19. Study details: Nucleic acid was either cDNA or gDNA, and it came from T cells, B-cell-depleted T cells, or PBMCs.

Per the original methods: Reference gene primer amplification gave estimated nucleated cell counts. Measured with immunoSEQ multiplex PCR; TCRdb has only the in-frame clones, and not every one. That table gives V, J and clone size, and the DNA gave D and trimming. The repertoire holds some 140,000 clones, around 83% seen once, with about an eighth in the top ten. This CDR3 is built from 15 residues. Trimming shortened V by 1 base and J by 5 bases, and 14 bases separated the two germline ends. CDR1 is SGHNT, CDR2 YYREEE, per germline (reference sequence). This receptor was taken from a woman aged 55-70 years with COVID-19, enrolled during active disease. The gene calls are TRBV5-4 and TRBJ2-3, with D tentatively TRBD1 (6 bases). Sequenced sample: peripheral blood. CDR3 in DNA: TGTGCCAGCAGCTTGAGGGCAGGGGTTGGAGATACGCAGTATTTT. Its protein is CASSLRAGVGDTQYF.